A single sample gave rise to the 10 T cell receptor beta chains below, sequenced in a study of shared clonotypes between healthy human individuals. Only CD45RO-negative cells positively selected for CCR7 counted as naive CD8 cells, so terminally differentiated effector memory CD45RA+ cells were excluded. Libraries were prepared by immunoSEQ multiplex PCR; TCRdb keeps only in-frame clonotypes and omits some of them. The sample has about 2.1 million clones, just under 95% seen once. The sample taken for sequencing was naive CD8+ T cells from PBMCs. The source of these receptors is a man aged 18 to 35 in good health. Some clones in this sample may be carry-over from other donors' samples.

The CDR3, as DNA: TGTGCCAGCAGTTACAAAAGGGGTCTTAACACCGGGGAGCTGTTTTTT. Its protein product is CASSYKRGLNTGELFF. The rearrangement uses TRBV6-5 and TRBJ2-2, with a possible D match to TRBD1 (5 bases). CDR3 length equals 16 residues. V was clipped by 2 bases and J by 2 bases, with 12 bases between them. Per germline, CDR1 MNHEY and CDR2 SVGAGI.

CDR3 sequence: CASSSSGLAWNEQFF. The DNA of the CDR3 is TGTGCCAGCAGCTCCTCGGGACTAGCTTGGAATGAGCAGTTCTTC. J is TRBJ2-1 and V is TRBV7-3, with TRBD2 identical over 9 bases. The CDR3 consists of 15 residues. Germline loops: CDR1 SGHTA, CDR2 FQGTGA. V was clipped by 4 bases and J by 7 bases; unmatched bases: 8.

This chain uses TRBV5-1 with TRBJ2-5; TRBD1 matches at 8 bases. The length of the CDR3 is 16 residues. Germline V gives CDR1 SGHRS, CDR2 YFSETQ. Trimming took 5 bases from V and 2 from J; bases not matched to a gene: 11. CDR3 DNA sequence: TGCGCCAGCAGTAGTCGGACAGGGCCCCTACAAGAGACCCAGTACTTC. Protein sequence: CASSSRTGPLQETQYF.

The chain uses TRBV18 and TRBJ1-1; no reliable D call. Trimming cost V 0 bases and J 2 bases, with 10 bases left between them. The CDR3 is 15 amino acids. From germline, CDR1 is KGHSH and CDR2 LQKENI. CDR3 sequence reads: CASSPPSAVNTEAFF. CDR3 DNA: TGTGCCAGCTCACCACCGTCGGCAGTCAACACTGAAGCTTTCTTT.

The chain carries TRBV9 and TRBJ1-2, with a possible D match to TRBD1 (6 bases). This CDR3 comprises 16 residues. V gave up 4 bases and J gave up 6 bases, with 22 bases separating them. Germline values: CDR1 SGDLS, CDR2 YYNGEE. Here the CDR3 reads CASSQPWGGEPDGYTF. The CDR3 nucleotides are TGTGCCAGCAGCCAACCATGGGGGGGCGAACCCGATGGCTACACCTTC.

The V gene is TRBV7-6, the J gene TRBJ2-1, with D possibly TRBD2 on 6 matching bases. The V gene lost 0 bases and the J gene lost 0 bases, with 9 bases spanning the gap. Germline loops: CDR1 SGHVS, CDR2 FNYEAQ. The CDR3 is 16 amino acids. CDR3 protein: CASSLALGSSYNEQFF. CDR3 nucleotides: TGTGCCAGCAGCTTAGCACTCGGGAGCTCCTACAATGAGCAGTTCTTC.

The chain couples TRBV4-2 to TRBJ1-4, with D uncertain. Trimming removed 1 base at V and 15 bases at J, with 9 bases between. CDR1 is LGHNA and CDR2 is YNFKEQ in the germline V gene. The CDR3 is 11 amino acids. This chain's CDR3 is CASSQGALMFF. Written as DNA, the CDR3 is TGTGCCAGCAGCCAAGGTGCCCTCATGTTTTTT.

The chain uses TRBV13 and TRBJ1-2, with D hard to call. V was trimmed by 5 bases and J by 8 bases, leaving 15 bases between them. Germline assignment: CDR1 PRHDT and CDR2 FYEKMQ (reference sequence). The CDR3 has 13 residues. CDR3 DNA sequence: TGTGCCAGCAGCCCGCGGGCATTACAAGGCTACACCTTC. Encoded protein: CASSPRALQGYTF.

As for this clone: The same CDR3 also results from other DNA sequences found in this sample. This chain joins TRBV9 and TRBJ1-1; D is ambiguous. V lost 0 bases to trimming and J lost 0 bases, with 9 bases between them. Germline V gene lookup returns CDR1 SGDLS and CDR2 YYNGEE. This CDR3 has 15 amino acids. CDR3 DNA: TGTGCCAGCAGCGTAGTTCAAGGGTTGAACACTGAAGCTTTCTTT. Translation: CASSVVQGLNTEAFF.

The chain has TRBV5-6 and TRBJ2-1, with D possibly TRBD2 on 6 matching bases. Trimming removed 2 bases at V and 6 bases at J, with 12 bases between. The CDR3 is made up of 14 amino acids. Germline CDR1 reads SGHDT; CDR2 reads YYEEEE. The CDR3 spells CASSFPVGGNEQFF. DNA for the CDR3: TGTGCCAGCAGCTTTCCGGTGGGGGGCAATGAGCAGTTCTTC.